The clone carrying this T cell receptor (beta chain) ranks as medium-sized (0.01 to 0.1%). Its target is not known. Tregs were sorted as CD4+CD25+CD127-/low cells. From germline, CDR1 is MGHRA and CDR2 YSYEKL. V gave up 3 bases and J gave up 8 bases; unmatched junction bases: 6. The CDR3 covers 15 residues. Full-length variable regions came from constant-region reverse primers plus semi-nested Nested Universal Primer A PCR. TCRdb re-called the 5' RACE reads with MiXCR, one entry per CDR3 protein. The data contain under 11,000 distinct CDR3 sequences, about 30% of them seen just once; the ten biggest clones take up around 3%. The study's findings and limits: Whole repertoires were not studied in the larger cohort, only one V-J beta rearrangement. Tumor memory CD4+ T cell TCR gene usage was found to cluster with blood and lymph node memory CD4+ cells and with lymph node naive CD4+ cells. Tumor Tregs overlapped most with tumor, then blood, naive CD4+ cells.

The specimen sequenced was Tregs sorted from a lymph node. This TCR was sampled from a female donor with breast cancer. J is TRBJ2-1 and V is TRBV4-1, with 11 bases matching TRBD1. The CDR3 reads CASSQGTGGWDEQFF. CDR3 in DNA: TGCGCCAGCAGCCAGGGGACAGGGGGTTGGGATGAGCAGTTCTTC.